The 10 T cell receptor beta chains listed next were all sequenced from one sample in a study of T cells in Graves' hyperthyroidism and ophthalmopathy. Amplified TCR beta CDR3 regions derived from RNA transcripts. The HTBI primer set drove a first-round RT-PCR of the TCR CDR3. TCRdb re-called the multiplex PCR reads through MiXCR, storing one row per CDR3 protein. The data hold some 250,000 distinct CDR3 sequences, with approximately 15% observed a single time. The sample taken for sequencing was blood. All receptors derive from a woman between 40 and 50 years old with Graves' hyperthyroidism that later progressed to Graves' ophthalmopathy.

The sample holds many counts of this clonotype. J is TRBJ2-7 and V is TRBV3-1; 8 nucleotides line up with TRBD1. Per germline, CDR1 LGHDT and CDR2 YNNKEL (reference sequence). The CDR3 loop spans 14 amino acids. V gave up 5 bases and J gave up 4 bases; unmatched junction bases: 7. CDR3 bases: TGTGCCAGCAGCTCGTGGGACAGGAGATACGAGCAGTACTTC. As protein: CASSSWDRRYEQYF.

This clonotype appeared once. This may be a read error: a much more frequent sequence differs by one nucleotide. The chain employs TRBV4-1 and TRBJ2-7; either TRBD1 or TRBD2 may supply D (5 bases each). With 0 bases removed from V and 4 bases from J, the gap between germline ends came to 13 bases. Germline assignment: CDR1 MGHRA and CDR2 YSYEKL. This CDR3 comprises 15 residues. In DNA form, the CDR3 reads TGCGCCAGCAGCCAAGAAGGGACGGCTCTATACGAGCAGTACTTC. Amino acids: CASSQEGTALYEQYF.

Comments on this clonotype: Sequence at one end of the junction differs from germline and may be a read error. This chain uses TRBV6-2 or TRBV6-3 with TRBJ2-1; 8 bases are shared with TRBD2. Germline CDR1 MNHEY, CDR2 SVGEGT. This CDR3 contains 12 residues. This CDR3 is CAGSELAAEQFF. The CDR3, as DNA: TGTGCCGGCAGTGAACTAGCGGCCGAGCAGTTCTTC.

This clonotype was counted many times. The chain combines TRBV4-2 with TRBJ2-3; possibly TRBD1 or TRBD2 for D (6 bases each). The CDR3 is 15 amino acids. The V gene's germline CDR1 is LGHNA and CDR2 YNFKEQ. V shed 5 bases and J shed 1 base, with 13 bases lying between them. CDR3 in amino acids: CASSSQEGGTDTQYF. The CDR3 bases are TGTGCCAGCAGCTCCCAGGAGGGGGGCACAGATACGCAGTATTTT.

This clonotype showed up many times. The gene calls are TRBV14 and TRBJ2-7, with 11 nucleotides matching TRBD2. CDR1 and CDR2 (germline): SGHDN, FVKESK. The trim removed 5 bases at V and 3 bases at J, leaving 6 bases unmatched. This CDR3 is built from 15 residues. CDR3 sequence (DNA): TGTGCCAGCAGCTACGGACTAGCGGGCAGCTACGAGCAGTACTTC. Encoded protein: CASSYGLAGSYEQYF.

The chain employs TRBV2 and TRBJ1-2; D not certain. The germline V gene has CDR1 SNHLY and CDR2 FYNNEI. The length of the CDR3 is 16 residues. V was trimmed by 3 bases and J by 4 bases, leaving 18 bases between them. CDR3 nucleotides: TGTGCCAGCAGTGAGAGGACGGCCGTGCGGCGCTATGGCTACACCTTC. Protein sequence: CASSERTAVRRYGYTF. The variable domain in full, completed from reference TRBV2 and TRBJ1-2, reads EPEVTQTPSHQVTQMGQEVILRCVPISNHLYFYWYRQILGQKVEFLVSFYNNEISEKSEIFDDQFSVERPDGSNFTLKIRSTKLEDSAMYFCASSERTAVRRYGYTFGSGTRLTVV.

This clonotype was detected many times. The V and J genes are TRBV10-3 and TRBJ2-1; D perhaps matches TRBD2 (5 bases). From germline, CDR1 is ENHRY and CDR2 SYGVKD. This CDR3 is 10 amino acids long. Trimming took 8 bases from V and 10 from J, leaving 9 bases between them. CDR3 sequence (DNA): TGTGCCATCGGAGGAAGCGAGCAGTTCTTC. As protein: CAIGGSEQFF.

At least ten counts were recorded for this clonotype. The chain is built from TRBV15 and TRBJ2-1; 13 bases are shared with TRBD2. The germline V gene encodes CDR1 LNHNV and CDR2 YYDKDF (reference sequence). V lost 4 bases and J lost 0; bases outside the gene matches: 18. The CDR3 has 22 residues. CDR3 sequence (DNA): TGTGCCACCAGCACTCGACGGAGGACTAGCGGGAGCGGCCTAAGCTCCTACAATGAGCAGTTCTTC. It specifies CATSTRRRTSGSGLSSYNEQFF.

This clonotype was detected many times. This rearrangement joins TRBV28 to TRBJ2-1, with TRBD1 matching 10 bases. Germline loops: CDR1 MDHEN, CDR2 SYDVKM. The CDR3 totals 18 residues. J lost 0 bases, V lost 5 bases, and 10 bases had no gene match. CDR3: CASSTLDRGLNSYNEQFF. CDR3 DNA: TGTGCCAGCAGTACCCTAGACAGGGGGCTTAACTCCTACAATGAGCAGTTCTTC.

This chain joins TRBV10-3 and TRBJ2-7; possibly TRBD2 for D (7 bases). The CDR3 totals 14 residues. Germline CDR1 is ENHRY and CDR2 is SYGVKD. Trimming left V 3 bases short and J 7 bases short, with 16 bases between. CDR3 protein: CAISDSAGAGEQYF. For the CDR3, the DNA is TGTGCCATCAGTGATTCCGCGGGGGCGGGGGAGCAGTACTTC.